Listed below are T cell receptor beta chains from one sample, sequenced in a study of blood T cell repertoires in COVID-19. The table came from immunoSEQ multiplex PCR; TCRdb's copy has only in-frame clones and leaves some out. This repertoire shows 150,000 to 200,000 clones, over 80% found once; its top ten account for approximately 13%. The sequencing input was PBMCs or T cells enriched from blood (not recorded which). The receptors originated from a woman in her sixties who had recovered from COVID-19. The CDR3 runs from the conserved cysteine through the conserved F or W. The D gene is left open where the match is weak. Clone size is not always given. Where it is, it says once, few, many or a class for expanded clones.

v_call: TRBV12-5
j_call: TRBJ2-1
clone_size: -
d_call: -
cdr3_nt: TGTGCTAGTGGTTCCGGACACCTTTATGATGAGCAGTTCTTC
cdr3_aa: CASGSGHLYDEQFF

v_call: TRBV6-1
j_call: TRBJ1-1
clone_size: -
d_call: -
cdr3_nt: TGTGCCAGCAGTGATTTGGGCAGGAACACTGAAGCTTTCTTT
cdr3_aa: CASSDLGRNTEAFF

v_call: TRBV5-1
j_call: TRBJ2-7
clone_size: -
d_call: TRBD1
cdr3_nt: TGCGCCAGCAGCCCCGGACAGGGGGCCCACGAGCAGTACTTC
cdr3_aa: CASSPGQGAHEQYF

v_call: TRBV7-3
j_call: TRBJ1-3
clone_size: -
d_call: -
cdr3_nt: TGTGCCAGCAGCTTAGGGCACGGAAACACCATATATTTT
cdr3_aa: CASSLGHGNTIYF

v_call: TRBV30
j_call: TRBJ1-2
clone_size: -
d_call: -
cdr3_nt: TGTGCCTGGAGTCGGGGGGCTAATGGCTACACCTTC
cdr3_aa: CAWSRGANGYTF

v_call: TRBV19
j_call: TRBJ1-2
clone_size: few
d_call: -
cdr3_nt: TGTGCCAGTAGTATTACGACACAAGGGGCCAATGGCTACACCTTC
cdr3_aa: CASSITTQGANGYTF

v_call: TRBV5-1
j_call: TRBJ2-7
clone_size: -
d_call: TRBD2
cdr3_nt: TGCGCCAGCAGCTTGGGAGCGGGAGGGCCATACGAGCAGTACTTC
cdr3_aa: CASSLGAGGPYEQYF

v_call: TRBV27
j_call: TRBJ1-5
clone_size: once
d_call: -
cdr3_nt: TGTGCCAGCACCCTACAGCCCCAGCATTTT
cdr3_aa: CASTLQPQHF

v_call: TRBV5-1
j_call: TRBJ2-3
clone_size: -
d_call: -
cdr3_nt: TGCGCCAGCAGCTTTGACAGATTCACAGATACGCAGTATTTT
cdr3_aa: CASSFDRFTDTQYF

v_call: TRBV11-1
j_call: TRBJ2-7
clone_size: -
d_call: TRBD1
cdr3_nt: TGTGCCAGCAGCTTAACCAGGGGGCCCTACGAGCAGTACTTC
cdr3_aa: CASSLTRGPYEQYF

v_call: TRBV13
j_call: TRBJ2-3
clone_size: -
d_call: TRBD1
cdr3_nt: TGTGCCAGCAGCTTAGTGGGACAGGGAGATGATAAGCAGTATTTT
cdr3_aa: CASSLVGQGDDKQYF

v_call: TRBV3-1/TRBV3-2
j_call: TRBJ1-3
clone_size: -
d_call: -
cdr3_nt: TGTGCCAGCAGCCAAGAGTTGCGCTCTGGAAACACCATATATTTT
cdr3_aa: CASSQELRSGNTIYF

v_call: TRBV11-2
j_call: TRBJ2-1
clone_size: -
d_call: TRBD1
cdr3_nt: TGTGCCAGCAGCCCGGAACAGGGGGCTAATGAGCAGTTCTTC
cdr3_aa: CASSPEQGANEQFF

v_call: TRBV3-1/TRBV3-2
j_call: TRBJ2-3
clone_size: -
d_call: -
cdr3_nt: TGTGCCAGCAGCCCTTACGGGATAGGCAGCACAGATACGCAGTATTTT
cdr3_aa: CASSPYGIGSTDTQYF

v_call: TRBV27
j_call: TRBJ1-1
clone_size: -
d_call: -
cdr3_nt: TGTGCCAGCAGTCCGTCGACAGGTTTGAACACTGAAGCTTTCTTT
cdr3_aa: CASSPSTGLNTEAFF

v_call: TRBV6-5
j_call: TRBJ1-2
clone_size: -
d_call: -
cdr3_nt: TGTGCCAGCAGCCGTAACACGCCCGGGTATGGCTACACCTTC
cdr3_aa: CASSRNTPGYGYTF

v_call: TRBV11-3
j_call: TRBJ2-3
clone_size: -
d_call: TRBD1
cdr3_nt: TGTGCCAGCAAAGGGACAGGCACAGATACGCAGTATTTT
cdr3_aa: CASKGTGTDTQYF

v_call: TRBV5-1
j_call: TRBJ1-2
clone_size: once
d_call: -
cdr3_nt: TGCGCCAGCAGCTCCGCGCAATCGACAGTCTATGGCTACACCTTC
cdr3_aa: CASSSAQSTVYGYTF

v_call: TRBV5-1
j_call: TRBJ2-4
clone_size: -
d_call: -
cdr3_nt: TGCGCCAGCAGCTTGGGCAGGGTGTCGTCCAAAAACATTCAGTACTTC
cdr3_aa: CASSLGRVSSKNIQYF

v_call: TRBV27
j_call: TRBJ2-1
clone_size: -
d_call: TRBD1
cdr3_nt: TGTGCCAGCAGTTTGGGACAGGGAGTCGGTGAGCAGTTCTTC
cdr3_aa: CASSLGQGVGEQFF

v_call: TRBV5-1
j_call: TRBJ2-7
clone_size: -
d_call: TRBD1
cdr3_nt: TGCGCCAGCAGCTCAGGGACAGGCGGATGGGAGCAGTACTTC
cdr3_aa: CASSSGTGGWEQYF

v_call: TRBV3-1/TRBV3-2
j_call: TRBJ1-5
clone_size: once
d_call: -
cdr3_nt: TGTGCCAGCAGCCAAGCTGACATCGGTAATCAGCCCCAGCATTTT
cdr3_aa: CASSQADIGNQPQHF

v_call: TRBV19
j_call: TRBJ2-1
clone_size: few
d_call: -
cdr3_nt: TGTGCCAGTAGTCCGTCCCTAGCAAACCCTCTTGGGCAGTTCTTC
cdr3_aa: CASSPSLANPLGQFF

v_call: TRBV3-1/TRBV3-2
j_call: TRBJ2-2
clone_size: once
d_call: -
cdr3_nt: TGTGCCAGCAGCCCCATGGGTGTGGGGCGCGACGGGGAGCTGTTTTTT
cdr3_aa: CASSPMGVGRDGELFF

v_call: TRBV6-1
j_call: TRBJ1-6
clone_size: -
d_call: TRBD1
cdr3_nt: TGTGCCAGCAGTGAATACAGGGGGAATTCACCCCTCCACTTT
cdr3_aa: CASSEYRGNSPLHF

v_call: TRBV19
j_call: TRBJ1-2
clone_size: -
d_call: TRBD1
cdr3_nt: TGTGCCAGTAGTCGGCCGGGACAGCTAGTTTATGGCTACACCTTC
cdr3_aa: CASSRPGQLVYGYTF

v_call: TRBV2
j_call: TRBJ1-1
clone_size: -
d_call: -
cdr3_nt: TGTGCCAGCAGGCGAGCCGAGACGCCTAGCACTGAAGCTTTCTTT
cdr3_aa: CASRRAETPSTEAFF

v_call: TRBV10-3
j_call: TRBJ1-1
clone_size: -
d_call: -
cdr3_nt: TGTGCCATCCGACAGGCACTGAACACTGAAGCTTTCTTT
cdr3_aa: CAIRQALNTEAFF

v_call: TRBV7-2
j_call: TRBJ1-4
clone_size: -
d_call: -
cdr3_nt: TGTGCCAGCAGCTACACAGGGCGACTTGAAAAACTGTTTTTT
cdr3_aa: CASSYTGRLEKLFF

v_call: TRBV27
j_call: TRBJ2-2
clone_size: -
d_call: -
cdr3_nt: TGTGCCAGCAGCCACAGGCGTGCCGGGGAGCTGTTTTTT
cdr3_aa: CASSHRRAGELFF

v_call: TRBV5-1
j_call: TRBJ2-4
clone_size: -
d_call: -
cdr3_nt: TGCGCCAGCAGCCCTATTACAGGGTTTTTTGGGGTCGGAACCAAAAACATTCAGTACTTC
cdr3_aa: CASSPITGFFGVGTKNIQYF

v_call: TRBV3-1/TRBV3-2
j_call: TRBJ2-7
clone_size: -
d_call: -
cdr3_nt: TGTGCCAGCAGCCAAGAAGGGGCAGCTCGGACCTACGAGCAGTACTTC
cdr3_aa: CASSQEGAARTYEQYF

v_call: TRBV5-5
j_call: TRBJ2-7
clone_size: -
d_call: -
cdr3_nt: TGTGCCAGCAGCTTATCGCAGATGCGGGGCGAGCAGTACTTC
cdr3_aa: CASSLSQMRGEQYF

v_call: TRBV5-1
j_call: TRBJ2-1
clone_size: -
d_call: TRBD2
cdr3_nt: TGCGCCAGCAGCTTCCCGCGGGAGGGCTGGGTTCGCCAGAGCTCCTACAATGAGCAGTTCTTC
cdr3_aa: CASSFPREGWVRQSSYNEQFF

v_call: TRBV11-2
j_call: TRBJ1-2
clone_size: -
d_call: TRBD1
cdr3_nt: TGTGCCAGCCGATACTTACAGGGGAGCGGCTATGGCTACACCTTC
cdr3_aa: CASRYLQGSGYGYTF

v_call: TRBV27
j_call: TRBJ1-6
clone_size: -
d_call: TRBD1
cdr3_nt: TGTGCCAGCAGTTTTACAGGGGCCTATAATTCACCCCTCCACTTT
cdr3_aa: CASSFTGAYNSPLHF

v_call: TRBV5-4
j_call: TRBJ1-2
clone_size: -
d_call: TRBD1
cdr3_nt: TGTGCCAGCAGCCAGGGACAGGACTATGGCTACACCTTC
cdr3_aa: CASSQGQDYGYTF

v_call: TRBV28
j_call: TRBJ1-2
clone_size: once
d_call: -
cdr3_nt: TGTGCCAGCAGTTTAGGGAAACAGGGTTCGGACGGCTACACCTTC
cdr3_aa: CASSLGKQGSDGYTF

v_call: TRBV7-8
j_call: TRBJ2-3
clone_size: -
d_call: TRBD2
cdr3_nt: TGTGCCAGCAGCTTAGGAGGACTAGCGGGAGATACGCAGTATTTT
cdr3_aa: CASSLGGLAGDTQYF

v_call: TRBV30
j_call: TRBJ1-2
clone_size: -
d_call: TRBD1
cdr3_nt: TGTGCCTGGAGATCCGGGACAGGGGGTTACGGCTACACCTTC
cdr3_aa: CAWRSGTGGYGYTF

v_call: TRBV5-1
j_call: TRBJ1-1
clone_size: -
d_call: TRBD1
cdr3_nt: TGCGCCAGCAGCTCGGACGGGACAGACTACACTGAAGCTTTCTTT
cdr3_aa: CASSSDGTDYTEAFF

v_call: TRBV7-8
j_call: TRBJ2-1
clone_size: -
d_call: TRBD2
cdr3_nt: TGTGCCAGCAGCTTAGACCCACCCCGGCGGGGGAGAAACAATGAGCAGTTCTTC
cdr3_aa: CASSLDPPRRGRNNEQFF

v_call: TRBV3-1/TRBV3-2
j_call: TRBJ1-3
clone_size: -
d_call: TRBD1
cdr3_nt: TGTGCCAGCAGCCAAGCCCTACCCGGGACAGTGTCTGGAAACACCATATATTTT
cdr3_aa: CASSQALPGTVSGNTIYF

v_call: TRBV28
j_call: TRBJ2-3
clone_size: -
d_call: -
cdr3_nt: TGTGCCAGCAGTCGGGCGGACTGGACAGATACGCAGTATTTT
cdr3_aa: CASSRADWTDTQYF

v_call: TRBV7-9
j_call: TRBJ1-3
clone_size: -
d_call: -
cdr3_nt: TGTGCCAGCAGCTCAGGGCCCCAACTCGGTGGAAACACCATATATTTT
cdr3_aa: CASSSGPQLGGNTIYF

v_call: TRBV18
j_call: TRBJ1-2
clone_size: -
d_call: -
cdr3_nt: TGTGCCAGCTCACAGGGAAACAGGGACTATGGCTACACCTTC
cdr3_aa: CASSQGNRDYGYTF

v_call: TRBV7-2
j_call: TRBJ1-1
clone_size: -
d_call: TRBD1
cdr3_nt: TGTGCCAGCAGCTTCATGGGACAGGGGGGCACTGAAGCTTTCTTT
cdr3_aa: CASSFMGQGGTEAFF